A selection of T cell receptor beta chains follows, all from one sample in a study of vaccination and CD4 T cells after COVID-19. TCRdb itself ran the PCR reads through MiXCR, one entry per CDR3 protein. The table has approximately 19,000 distinct CDR3 sequences, nearly 55% seen once. These receptors' antigens are unknown. Material: CD4+ T cells from blood, cultured in vitro. These receptors came from a human donor who had recovered from COVID-19. Both conserved end residues are part of each CDR3. Fields, in order: V gene, clone size, D gene, J gene, CDR3 protein, CDR3 DNA. D genes are given only for firm matches. Clone sizes are given selectively: once, few, many, or a class where the clone is expanded.

V gene: TRBV27; clone size: few; D gene: .; J gene: TRBJ2-1; CDR3 protein: CASSSMTDEPRGEQFF; CDR3 DNA: TGTGCCAGCAGTTCGATGACGGACGAACCTCGCGGTGAGCAGTTCTTC
V gene: TRBV10-1; clone size: .; D gene: TRBD2; J gene: TRBJ2-1; CDR3 protein: CASSDPGLAHNEQFF; CDR3 DNA: TGCGCCAGCAGTGATCCCGGACTAGCCCACAATGAGCAGTTCTTC
V gene: TRBV6-2/TRBV6-3; clone size: .; D gene: TRBD2; J gene: TRBJ2-1; CDR3 protein: CASSLLTSGRGNNEQFF; CDR3 DNA: TGTGCCAGCAGTCTCCTGACTAGCGGGAGGGGTAACAATGAGCAGTTCTTC
V gene: TRBV14; clone size: .; D gene: TRBD1; J gene: TRBJ2-5; CDR3 protein: CASSRFGTGLKETQYF; CDR3 DNA: TGTGCCAGCAGCCGTTTCGGGACAGGGCTCAAGGAGACCCAGTACTTC
V gene: TRBV27; clone size: .; D gene: .; J gene: TRBJ2-3; CDR3 protein: CASSLAVQDTQYF; CDR3 DNA: TGTGCCAGCAGTCTCGCGGTCCAGGATACGCAGTATTTT
V gene: TRBV12-3/TRBV12-4; clone size: few; D gene: .; J gene: TRBJ1-2; CDR3 protein: CASSFAVGYTF; CDR3 DNA: TGTGCCAGCAGTTTTGCCGTTGGCTACACCTTC
V gene: TRBV7-9; clone size: .; D gene: TRBD1; J gene: TRBJ1-1; CDR3 protein: CASSPGTGGVYTEAFF; CDR3 DNA: TGTGCCAGCAGCCCCGGGACAGGGGGCGTGTACACTGAAGCTTTCTTT
V gene: TRBV7-8; clone size: .; D gene: .; J gene: TRBJ2-5; CDR3 protein: CASSSWETQYF; CDR3 DNA: TGTGCCAGCAGCTCCTGGGAGACCCAGTACTTC
V gene: TRBV29-1; clone size: .; D gene: TRBD1; J gene: TRBJ1-5; CDR3 protein: CSGGQGANQPQHF; CDR3 DNA: TGCAGCGGTGGACAGGGGGCGAATCAGCCCCAGCATTTT
V gene: TRBV28; clone size: .; D gene: .; J gene: TRBJ1-5; CDR3 protein: CASSGPGTVNQPQHF; CDR3 DNA: TGTGCCAGCAGCGGGCCCGGGACGGTTAATCAGCCCCAGCATTTT
V gene: TRBV4-3; clone size: few; D gene: .; J gene: TRBJ1-3; CDR3 protein: CASSLDRASGNTIYF; CDR3 DNA: TGCGCCAGCAGCCTAGACAGAGCCTCTGGAAACACCATATATTTT
V gene: TRBV15; clone size: .; D gene: .; J gene: TRBJ2-3; CDR3 protein: CATSRDLTGAGDTQYF; CDR3 DNA: TGTGCCACCAGCAGAGATCTCACGGGGGCGGGAGATACGCAGTATTTT
V gene: TRBV2; clone size: .; D gene: .; J gene: TRBJ1-5; CDR3 protein: CASSGSGNQPQHF; CDR3 DNA: TGTGCCAGCAGCGGGTCGGGGAATCAGCCCCAGCATTTT
V gene: TRBV12-3/TRBV12-4; clone size: .; D gene: .; J gene: TRBJ1-4; CDR3 protein: CASSSSNDGATNEKLFF; CDR3 DNA: TGTGCCAGCAGTTCTTCTAATGACGGAGCAACTAATGAAAAACTGTTTTTT
V gene: TRBV9; clone size: .; D gene: .; J gene: TRBJ2-3; CDR3 protein: CASSVLGISTDTQYF; CDR3 DNA: TGTGCCAGCAGCGTTCTGGGGATTTCCACAGATACGCAGTATTTT
V gene: TRBV28; clone size: .; D gene: TRBD1; J gene: TRBJ1-4; CDR3 protein: CASVSRDRWVTELFF; CDR3 DNA: TGTGCCAGCGTCTCCCGGGACAGGTGGGTGACGGAACTGTTTTTT
V gene: TRBV6-2/TRBV6-3; clone size: .; D gene: .; J gene: TRBJ1-5; CDR3 protein: CASSYAGPLHLPQHF; CDR3 DNA: TGTGCCAGCAGTTACGCCGGCCCTTTACACCTCCCCCAGCATTTT
V gene: TRBV5-1; clone size: .; D gene: TRBD2; J gene: TRBJ2-7; CDR3 protein: CASSLEAGGPVEQYF; CDR3 DNA: TGCGCCAGCAGCTTGGAAGCGGGAGGGCCGGTCGAGCAGTACTTC
V gene: TRBV11-3; clone size: .; D gene: TRBD1; J gene: TRBJ1-6; CDR3 protein: CASRPGTDNSPLHF; CDR3 DNA: TGTGCCAGCAGACCCGGGACAGATAATTCACCCCTCCACTTT
V gene: TRBV28; clone size: .; D gene: .; J gene: TRBJ1-2; CDR3 protein: CASALDIIGYTF; CDR3 DNA: TGTGCCAGCGCCCTCGATATCATAGGCTACACCTTC
V gene: TRBV27; clone size: few; D gene: .; J gene: TRBJ1-2; CDR3 protein: CASRSLTGNYGYTF; CDR3 DNA: TGTGCCAGCAGGAGTCTGACAGGAAACTATGGCTACACCTTC
V gene: TRBV5-4; clone size: .; D gene: TRBD2; J gene: TRBJ2-3; CDR3 protein: CASSRKTSALTDTQYF; CDR3 DNA: TGTGCCAGCAGCCGTAAGACTAGCGCACTCACAGATACGCAGTATTTT
V gene: TRBV3-1; clone size: .; D gene: .; J gene: TRBJ1-1; CDR3 protein: CASSQDPGAFF; CDR3 DNA: TGTGCCAGCAGCCAAGACCCGGGAGCTTTCTTT
V gene: TRBV6-1; clone size: .; D gene: TRBD1; J gene: TRBJ2-7; CDR3 protein: CASRPTGQGGSYEQYF; CDR3 DNA: TGTGCCAGCAGGCCTACTGGACAGGGGGGATCCTACGAGCAGTACTTC
V gene: TRBV2; clone size: few; D gene: TRBD1; J gene: TRBJ2-3; CDR3 protein: CASRYSGGSDTQYF; CDR3 DNA: TGTGCCAGCAGGTACTCAGGGGGTTCAGATACGCAGTATTTT
V gene: TRBV2; clone size: .; D gene: .; J gene: TRBJ2-3; CDR3 protein: CASTGASGTDTQYF; CDR3 DNA: TGTGCCAGCACCGGGGCTAGCGGCACAGATACGCAGTATTTT
V gene: TRBV30; clone size: .; D gene: TRBD2; J gene: TRBJ2-1; CDR3 protein: CAWAFGRDNEQFF; CDR3 DNA: TGTGCCTGGGCCTTCGGGAGGGACAATGAGCAGTTCTTC
V gene: TRBV6-1; clone size: .; D gene: .; J gene: TRBJ2-1; CDR3 protein: CAISESTWDLFNEQFF; CDR3 DNA: TGTGCCATCAGTGAGTCGACTTGGGATCTATTCAATGAGCAGTTCTTC
V gene: TRBV4-1; clone size: .; D gene: .; J gene: TRBJ2-4; CDR3 protein: CASSRTAFLAKNIQYF; CDR3 DNA: TGCGCCAGCAGCCGGACAGCGTTTCTAGCCAAAAACATTCAGTACTTC
V gene: TRBV20-1; clone size: medium-sized; D gene: TRBD1; J gene: TRBJ2-5; CDR3 protein: CSARLDRGLETQYF; CDR3 DNA: TGCAGTGCTAGACTGGACAGGGGATTGGAGACCCAGTACTTC
V gene: TRBV11-3; clone size: .; D gene: TRBD1; J gene: TRBJ2-7; CDR3 protein: CASSPPDRVYEQYF; CDR3 DNA: TGTGCCAGCAGCCCGCCGGACAGGGTCTACGAGCAGTACTTC
V gene: TRBV6-2/TRBV6-3; clone size: few; D gene: .; J gene: TRBJ1-5; CDR3 protein: CASSYSTSNQPQHF; CDR3 DNA: TGTGCCAGCAGTTACTCGACCAGCAATCAGCCCCAGCATTTT
V gene: TRBV5-1; clone size: .; D gene: TRBD1; J gene: TRBJ2-5; CDR3 protein: CASSFGTGSQETQYF; CDR3 DNA: TGCGCCAGCAGCTTCGGGACAGGGAGCCAAGAGACCCAGTACTTC
V gene: TRBV7-6; clone size: .; D gene: .; J gene: TRBJ1-3; CDR3 protein: CASSYETGSGNTIYF; CDR3 DNA: TGTGCCAGCAGCTATGAAACAGGGTCTGGAAACACCATATATTTT
V gene: TRBV6-1; clone size: few; D gene: .; J gene: TRBJ1-2; CDR3 protein: CASSLGTDNYGYTF; CDR3 DNA: TGTGCCAGCAGTCTGGGGACGGACAACTATGGCTACACCTTC
V gene: TRBV7-6; clone size: .; D gene: .; J gene: TRBJ2-7; CDR3 protein: CASSLDDGEQYF; CDR3 DNA: TGTGCCAGCAGCCTTGACGACGGGGAGCAGTACTTC
V gene: TRBV11-1; clone size: .; D gene: TRBD2; J gene: TRBJ2-7; CDR3 protein: CASSSPRTSGTSYEQYF; CDR3 DNA: TGTGCCAGCAGCTCCCCGAGGACTAGCGGAACTTCCTACGAGCAGTACTTC
V gene: TRBV14; clone size: .; D gene: .; J gene: TRBJ2-7; CDR3 protein: CASSQDSSPTYEQYF; CDR3 DNA: TGTGCCAGCAGCCAAGACTCTTCGCCTACCTACGAGCAGTACTTC
V gene: TRBV19; clone size: .; D gene: .; J gene: TRBJ1-3; CDR3 protein: CASSIGQVYSGNTIYF; CDR3 DNA: TGTGCCAGTAGTATAGGACAGGTGTACTCTGGAAACACCATATATTTT
V gene: TRBV9; clone size: .; D gene: .; J gene: TRBJ2-5; CDR3 protein: CASSLSGFQETQYF; CDR3 DNA: TGTGCCAGCTCCCTTAGCGGTTTTCAAGAGACCCAGTACTTC
V gene: TRBV24-1; clone size: .; D gene: .; J gene: TRBJ2-3; CDR3 protein: CATSDLLAGDTQYF; CDR3 DNA: TGTGCCACCAGTGATTTACTAGCTGGAGATACGCAGTATTTT
V gene: TRBV3-1; clone size: .; D gene: TRBD1; J gene: TRBJ1-1; CDR3 protein: CASSDRAPNTEAFF; CDR3 DNA: TGTGCCAGCAGCGACAGGGCTCCGAACACTGAAGCTTTCTTT
V gene: TRBV5-6; clone size: .; D gene: .; J gene: TRBJ1-2; CDR3 protein: CASSLGAPYGYTF; CDR3 DNA: TGTGCCAGCAGCTTGGGGGCGCCCTATGGCTACACCTTC
V gene: TRBV30; clone size: few; D gene: .; J gene: TRBJ1-2; CDR3 protein: CAWSLGRHGYTF; CDR3 DNA: TGTGCCTGGAGCTTAGGGAGGCATGGCTACACCTTC
V gene: TRBV10-1; clone size: .; D gene: .; J gene: TRBJ2-7; CDR3 protein: CASRREPFTYEQYF; CDR3 DNA: TGCGCCAGTAGACGGGAGCCCTTTACCTACGAGCAGTACTTC
V gene: TRBV7-8; clone size: .; D gene: .; J gene: TRBJ2-3; CDR3 protein: CASKSLDSTDTQYF; CDR3 DNA: TGTGCCAGCAAAAGTTTGGATAGCACAGATACGCAGTATTTT
V gene: TRBV2; clone size: .; D gene: TRBD1; J gene: TRBJ2-5; CDR3 protein: CASSGTGVTETQYF; CDR3 DNA: TGTGCCAGCAGTGGGACAGGGGTAACAGAGACCCAGTACTTC
V gene: TRBV5-1; clone size: .; D gene: .; J gene: TRBJ1-2; CDR3 protein: CASSRTQDIYGYTF; CDR3 DNA: TGCGCCAGCAGCCGAACACAGGACATCTATGGCTACACCTTC
V gene: TRBV12-3/TRBV12-4; clone size: few; D gene: .; J gene: TRBJ1-6; CDR3 protein: CASSLRGAGSPLHF; CDR3 DNA: TGTGCCAGCAGTTTAAGGGGTGCGGGCTCACCCCTCCACTTT
V gene: TRBV4-1; clone size: .; D gene: .; J gene: TRBJ1-2; CDR3 protein: CASSATENYGYTF; CDR3 DNA: TGCGCCAGCAGCGCGACGGAGAACTATGGCTACACCTTC
V gene: TRBV25-1; clone size: few; D gene: .; J gene: TRBJ1-2; CDR3 protein: CASSEWGQGRGLVGYTF; CDR3 DNA: TGTGCCAGCAGTGAATGGGGGCAGGGAAGGGGCCTAGTGGGCTACACCTTC
V gene: TRBV12-3/TRBV12-4; clone size: few; D gene: TRBD2; J gene: TRBJ2-2; CDR3 protein: CASSITSGGELFF; CDR3 DNA: TGTGCCAGCAGCATAACTAGCGGCGGGGAGCTGTTTTTT
V gene: TRBV20-1; clone size: .; D gene: TRBD1; J gene: TRBJ2-7; CDR3 protein: CSARPWTGMYEQYF; CDR3 DNA: TGCAGTGCTAGACCTTGGACAGGGATGTACGAGCAGTACTTC
V gene: TRBV6-1; clone size: few; D gene: .; J gene: TRBJ1-1; CDR3 protein: CASTPGPNTEAFF; CDR3 DNA: TGTGCCAGCACTCCGGGGCCGAACACTGAAGCTTTCTTT
V gene: TRBV5-1; clone size: .; D gene: .; J gene: TRBJ2-5; CDR3 protein: CASSLSHDRSQETQYF; CDR3 DNA: TGCGCCAGCAGCTTGTCACACGATAGGTCCCAAGAGACCCAGTACTTC
V gene: TRBV4-3; clone size: once; D gene: TRBD1; J gene: TRBJ2-2; CDR3 protein: CASSQALDRAGGELFF; CDR3 DNA: TGCGCCAGCAGCCAAGCCCTTGACAGGGCGGGCGGGGAGCTGTTTTTT
V gene: TRBV11-2; clone size: .; D gene: .; J gene: TRBJ2-3; CDR3 protein: CASSPFLAGADTQYF; CDR3 DNA: TGTGCCAGCAGCCCATTTTTGGCAGGGGCAGATACGCAGTATTTT
V gene: TRBV2; clone size: .; D gene: .; J gene: TRBJ1-3; CDR3 protein: CASTTDHFSTIYF; CDR3 DNA: TGTGCCAGCACCACGGACCATTTTAGTACCATATATTTT
V gene: TRBV18; clone size: .; D gene: .; J gene: TRBJ2-5; CDR3 protein: CASSSSGPDETQYF; CDR3 DNA: TGTGCCAGCTCATCGTCGGGACCCGATGAGACCCAGTACTTC